This TCR beta chain is drawn from a study of blood T cells in healthy people across ages. Notes on the study in general: The lack of PBMC sorting stopped any conclusive naive versus antigen-experienced comparison.

Concerning this clonotype: Its antigen is not identified.

Alongside a J-beta primer mix, a sample-barcoded 5' primer served in a second PCR lasting 7 to 11 cycles. Each of the cDNA molecules was tagged by a template-switch adaptor with 12 random nucleotides. Every individual sample yielded 2.5 million or more paired-end reads (each containing CDR3). TCRdb reanalysed the 5' RACE reads using MiXCR and keeps one entry per CDR3 protein. Of roughly 1.5 million distinct CDR3 sequences listed, less than 45% are singletons. After removal of 3 bases from V and 4 bases from J, the junction contained 14 bases not matched to a gene. The CDR3 totals 17 residues. Germline V gene sequence: CDR1 KGHSH, CDR2 LQKENI.

The genes are TRBV18 and TRBJ1-1, with 7 positions matching TRBD1. Sequencing input: blood. This clonotype was obtained from a woman aged 18-29 years in good health. CDR3 in DNA: TGTGCCAGCTCACCTACTCCAGGGGGAAACTTGGGCACTGAAGCTTTCTTT. Translated: CASSPTPGGNLGTEAFF.